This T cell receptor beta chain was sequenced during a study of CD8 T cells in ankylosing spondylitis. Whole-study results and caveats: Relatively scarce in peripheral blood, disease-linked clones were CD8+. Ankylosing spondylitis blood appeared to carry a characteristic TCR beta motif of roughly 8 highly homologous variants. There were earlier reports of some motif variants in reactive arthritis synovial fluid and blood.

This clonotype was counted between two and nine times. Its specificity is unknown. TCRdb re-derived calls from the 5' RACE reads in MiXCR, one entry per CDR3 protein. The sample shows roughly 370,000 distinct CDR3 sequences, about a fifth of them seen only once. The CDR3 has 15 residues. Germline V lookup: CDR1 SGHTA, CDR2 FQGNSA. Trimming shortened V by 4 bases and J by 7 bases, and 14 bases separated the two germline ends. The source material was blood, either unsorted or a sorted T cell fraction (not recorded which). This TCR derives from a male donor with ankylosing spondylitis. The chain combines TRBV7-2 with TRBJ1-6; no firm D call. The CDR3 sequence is CASSSEARWNSPLHF. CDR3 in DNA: TGTGCCAGCAGCTCCGAGGCGCGCTGGAATTCACCCCTCCACTTT.